This TCR beta chain was sequenced in a study of OX40 agonist ivuxolimab in advanced cancers. The study's findings and limits: Also present in some nonresponders was a low level of normalized T-cell clonal expansion.

Germline assignment: CDR1 SGHTA and CDR2 FQGNSA. The CDR3 extends over 17 amino acids. The V end lost 5 bases, the J end lost 7 bases, and 26 bases lay between the germline ends. TCRdb's table, derived via immunoSEQ multiplex PCR, lists solely in-frame clones and lacks some. Of approximately 97,000 clones in the sample, 86% are singletons; the top ten hold 5.5%. Of note for this clone: Its antigen is undetermined.

The sequencing here drew on CD4+ or CD8+ T cells sorted from blood, taken in a trial of the OX40 agonist ivuxolimab. This sequence joins TRBV7-2 and TRBJ2-5; tentative D call: TRBD2 (6 bases). The sequence was collected from an adult with an advanced solid tumor such as melanoma, head and neck, liver or kidney cancer. CDR3 DNA: TGTGCCAGCAGCCTGCCTGGAGGGACCTCCATCGGGGGGACCCAGTACTTC. It codes for CASSLPGGTSIGGTQYF.